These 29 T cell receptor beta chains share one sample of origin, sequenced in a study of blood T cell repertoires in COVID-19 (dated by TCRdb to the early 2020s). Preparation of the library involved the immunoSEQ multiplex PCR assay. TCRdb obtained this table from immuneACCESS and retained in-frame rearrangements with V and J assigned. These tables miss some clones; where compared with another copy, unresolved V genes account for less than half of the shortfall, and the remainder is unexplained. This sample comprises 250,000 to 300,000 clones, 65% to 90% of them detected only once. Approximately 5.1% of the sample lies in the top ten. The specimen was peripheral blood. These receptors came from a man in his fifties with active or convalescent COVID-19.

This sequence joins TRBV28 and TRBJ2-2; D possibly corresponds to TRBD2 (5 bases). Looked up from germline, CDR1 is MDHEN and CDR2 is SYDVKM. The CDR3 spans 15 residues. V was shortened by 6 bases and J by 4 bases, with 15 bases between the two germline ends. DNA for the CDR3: TGTGCCAGCAGGGGGAGCTCCCCCGGCACCGGGGAGCTGTTTTTT. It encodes CASRGSSPGTGELFF.

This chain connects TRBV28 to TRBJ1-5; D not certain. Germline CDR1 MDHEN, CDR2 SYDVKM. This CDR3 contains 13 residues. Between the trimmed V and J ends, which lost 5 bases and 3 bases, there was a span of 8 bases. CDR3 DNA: TGTGCCAGCAGTGGGCAGGCCAATCAGCCCCAGCATTTT. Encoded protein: CASSGQANQPQHF.

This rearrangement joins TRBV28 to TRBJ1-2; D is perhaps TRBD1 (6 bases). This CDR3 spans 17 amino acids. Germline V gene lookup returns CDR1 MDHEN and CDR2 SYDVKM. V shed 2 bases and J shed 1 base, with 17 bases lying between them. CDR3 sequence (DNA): TGTGCCAGCAGTTTAGGCAGGGGTCGTGCAGATAACTATGGCTACACCTTC. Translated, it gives CASSLGRGRADNYGYTF.

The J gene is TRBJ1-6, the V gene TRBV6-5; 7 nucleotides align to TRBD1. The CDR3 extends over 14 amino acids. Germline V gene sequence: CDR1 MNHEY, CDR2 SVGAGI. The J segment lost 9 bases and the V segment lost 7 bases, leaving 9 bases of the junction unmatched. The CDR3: CASNTGQLFSPLHF. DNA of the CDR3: TGTGCCAGCAACACGGGACAGCTTTTTTCACCCCTCCACTTT.

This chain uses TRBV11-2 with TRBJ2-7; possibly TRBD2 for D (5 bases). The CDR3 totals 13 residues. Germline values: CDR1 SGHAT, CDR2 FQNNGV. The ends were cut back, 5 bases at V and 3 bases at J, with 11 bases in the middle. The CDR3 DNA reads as TGTGCCAGCAGCGTGGGAGCATTCTACGAGCAGTACTTC. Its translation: CASSVGAFYEQYF.

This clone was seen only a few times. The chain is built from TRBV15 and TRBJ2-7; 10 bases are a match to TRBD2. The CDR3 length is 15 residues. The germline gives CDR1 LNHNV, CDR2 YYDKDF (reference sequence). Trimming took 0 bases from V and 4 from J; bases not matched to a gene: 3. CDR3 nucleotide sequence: TGTGCCACCAGCAGAGAAGGAGCGGGAGGGTACGAGCAGTACTTC. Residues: CATSREGAGGYEQYF.

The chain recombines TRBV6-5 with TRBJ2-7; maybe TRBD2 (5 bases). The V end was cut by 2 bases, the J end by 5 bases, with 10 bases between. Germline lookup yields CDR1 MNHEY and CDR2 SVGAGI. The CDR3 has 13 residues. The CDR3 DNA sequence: TGTGCCAGCAGTTACGACGGGATCGACGAGCAGTACTTC. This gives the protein CASSYDGIDEQYF.

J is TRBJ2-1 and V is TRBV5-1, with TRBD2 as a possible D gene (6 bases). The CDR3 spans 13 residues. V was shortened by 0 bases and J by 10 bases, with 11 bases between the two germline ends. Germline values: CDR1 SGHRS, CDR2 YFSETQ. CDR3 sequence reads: CASSLELAREQFF. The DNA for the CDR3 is TGCGCCAGCAGCTTGGAGCTAGCGCGGGAGCAGTTCTTC.

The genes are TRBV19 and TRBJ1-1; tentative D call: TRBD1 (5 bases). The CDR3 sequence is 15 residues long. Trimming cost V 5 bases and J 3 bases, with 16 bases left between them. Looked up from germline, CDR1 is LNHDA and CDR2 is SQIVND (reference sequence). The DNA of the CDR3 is TGTGCCAGTAGTCTGTGGGATGACAGCCACACTGAAGCTTTCTTT. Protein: CASSLWDDSHTEAFF.

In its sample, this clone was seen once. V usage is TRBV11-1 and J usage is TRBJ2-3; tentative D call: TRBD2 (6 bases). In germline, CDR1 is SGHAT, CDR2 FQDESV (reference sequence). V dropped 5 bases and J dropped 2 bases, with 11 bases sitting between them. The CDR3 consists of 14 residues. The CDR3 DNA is TGTGCCAGCAGCCCCGGAGGGACCACAGATACGCAGTATTTT. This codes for CASSPGGTTDTQYF.

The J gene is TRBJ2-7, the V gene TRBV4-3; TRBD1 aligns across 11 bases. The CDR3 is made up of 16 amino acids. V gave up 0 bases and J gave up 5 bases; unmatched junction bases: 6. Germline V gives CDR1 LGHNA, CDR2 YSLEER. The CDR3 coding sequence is TGCGCCAGCAGCCAAGACCGGACAGGGGGCGGTCACGAGCAGTACTTC. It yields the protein CASSQDRTGGGHEQYF.

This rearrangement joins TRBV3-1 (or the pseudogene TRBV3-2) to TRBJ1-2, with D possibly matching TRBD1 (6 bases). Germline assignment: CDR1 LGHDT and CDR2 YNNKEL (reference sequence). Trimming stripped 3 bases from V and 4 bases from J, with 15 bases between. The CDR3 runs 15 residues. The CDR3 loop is CASSQTGSGGYGYTF. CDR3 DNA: TGTGCCAGCAGCCAGACAGGATCCGGCGGCTATGGCTACACCTTC.

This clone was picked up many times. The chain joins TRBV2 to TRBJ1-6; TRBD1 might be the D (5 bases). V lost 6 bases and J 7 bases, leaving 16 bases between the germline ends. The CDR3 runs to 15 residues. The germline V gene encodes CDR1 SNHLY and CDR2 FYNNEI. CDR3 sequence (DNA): TGTGCCAGCAGCAGGCTCAGGGTATCAAATTCACCCCTCCACTTT. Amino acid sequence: CASSRLRVSNSPLHF.

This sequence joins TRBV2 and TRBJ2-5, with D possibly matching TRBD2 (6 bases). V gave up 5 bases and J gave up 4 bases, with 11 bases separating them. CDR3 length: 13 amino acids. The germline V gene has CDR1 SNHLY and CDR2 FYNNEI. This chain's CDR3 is CASSRLVGETQYF. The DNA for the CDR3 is TGTGCCAGCAGTCGACTAGTAGGAGAGACCCAGTACTTC.

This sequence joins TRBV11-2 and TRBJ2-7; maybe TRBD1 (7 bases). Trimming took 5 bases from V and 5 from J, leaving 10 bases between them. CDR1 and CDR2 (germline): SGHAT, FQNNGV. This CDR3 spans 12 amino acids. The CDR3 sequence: CASSGGGDEQYF. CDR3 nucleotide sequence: TGTGCCAGCAGCGGAGGGGGCGACGAGCAGTACTTC.

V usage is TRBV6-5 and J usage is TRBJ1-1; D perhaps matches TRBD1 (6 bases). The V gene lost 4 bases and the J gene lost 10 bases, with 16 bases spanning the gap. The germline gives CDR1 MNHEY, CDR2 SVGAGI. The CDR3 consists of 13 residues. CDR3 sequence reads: CASSSPGGAGAFF. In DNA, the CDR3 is TGTGCCAGCAGTTCCCCGGGGGGGGCCGGAGCTTTCTTT.

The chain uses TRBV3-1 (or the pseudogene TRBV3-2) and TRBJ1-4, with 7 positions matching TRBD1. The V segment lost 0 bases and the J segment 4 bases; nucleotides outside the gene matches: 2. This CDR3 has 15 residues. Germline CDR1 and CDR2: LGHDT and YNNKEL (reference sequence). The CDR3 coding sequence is TGTGCCAGCAGCCAAGACAGGGGGGTTAATGAAAAACTGTTTTTT. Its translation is CASSQDRGVNEKLFF.

The CDR3 nucleotides read TGTGCCTGGAATGCTCAGGGGTTAGGCTATGGCTACACCTTC. Translation gives CAWNAQGLGYGYTF. V is TRBV30 and J is TRBJ1-2; D perhaps matches TRBD1 (6 bases). CDR3 size: 14 residues. Per the germline V gene, CDR1 is GTSNPN and CDR2 is SVGIG (reference sequence). Trimming removed 4 bases from V and 4 bases from J, with 16 bases in between.

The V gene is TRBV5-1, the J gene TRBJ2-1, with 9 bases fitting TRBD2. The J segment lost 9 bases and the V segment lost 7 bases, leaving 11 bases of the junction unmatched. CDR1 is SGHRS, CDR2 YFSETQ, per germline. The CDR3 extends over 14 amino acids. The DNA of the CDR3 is TGCGCCAGCCGAACCGGGACTAGCTCCCCTGAGCAGTTCTTC. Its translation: CASRTGTSSPEQFF.

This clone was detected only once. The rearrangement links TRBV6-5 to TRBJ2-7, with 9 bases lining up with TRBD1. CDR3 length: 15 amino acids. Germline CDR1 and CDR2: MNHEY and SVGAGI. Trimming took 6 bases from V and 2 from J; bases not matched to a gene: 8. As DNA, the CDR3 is TGTGCCAGCAGAGGGGACAGGGTAAGAACCTACGAGCAGTACTTC. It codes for CASRGDRVRTYEQYF.

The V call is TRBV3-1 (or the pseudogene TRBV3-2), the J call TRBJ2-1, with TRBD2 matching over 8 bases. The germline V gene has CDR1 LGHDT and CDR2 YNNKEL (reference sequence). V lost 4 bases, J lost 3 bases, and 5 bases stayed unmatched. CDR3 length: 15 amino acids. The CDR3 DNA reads TGTGCCAGCAGCCGATCCGGGACTAGCTACAATGAGCAGTTCTTC. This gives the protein CASSRSGTSYNEQFF.

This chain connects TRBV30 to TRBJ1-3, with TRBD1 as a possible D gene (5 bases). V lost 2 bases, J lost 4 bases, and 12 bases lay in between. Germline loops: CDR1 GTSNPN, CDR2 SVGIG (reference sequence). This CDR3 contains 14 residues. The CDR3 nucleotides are TGTGCCTGGAGTCTAGGGACTTCGGGAAACACCATATATTTT. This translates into CAWSLGTSGNTIYF. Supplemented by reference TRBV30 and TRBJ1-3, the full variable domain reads SQTIHQWPATLVQPVGSPLSLECTVEGTSNPNLYWYRQAAGRGLQLLFYSVGIGQISSEVPQNLSASRPQDRQFILSSKKLLLSDSGFYLCAWSLGTSGNTIYFGEGSWLTVV.

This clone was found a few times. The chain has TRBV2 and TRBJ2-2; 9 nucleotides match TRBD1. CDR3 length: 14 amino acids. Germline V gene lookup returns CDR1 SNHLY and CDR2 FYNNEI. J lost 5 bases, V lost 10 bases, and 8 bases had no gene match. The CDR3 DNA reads TGTGCCACCAAGGGACAGGGTATTACCGGGGAGCTGTTTTTT. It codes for CATKGQGITGELFF. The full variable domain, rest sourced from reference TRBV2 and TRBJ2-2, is EPEVTQTPSHQVTQMGQEVILRCVPISNHLYFYWYRQILGQKVEFLVSFYNNEISEKSEIFDDQFSVERPDGSNFTLKIRSTKLEDSAMYFCATKGQGITGELFFGEGSRLTVL.

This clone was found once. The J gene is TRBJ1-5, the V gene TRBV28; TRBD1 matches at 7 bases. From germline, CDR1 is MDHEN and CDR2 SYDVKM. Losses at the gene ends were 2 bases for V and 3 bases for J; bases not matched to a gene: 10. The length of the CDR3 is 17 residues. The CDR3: CASSLNRGTVLNQPQHF. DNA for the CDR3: TGTGCCAGCAGTTTAAATCGTGGGACAGTACTCAATCAGCCCCAGCATTTT.

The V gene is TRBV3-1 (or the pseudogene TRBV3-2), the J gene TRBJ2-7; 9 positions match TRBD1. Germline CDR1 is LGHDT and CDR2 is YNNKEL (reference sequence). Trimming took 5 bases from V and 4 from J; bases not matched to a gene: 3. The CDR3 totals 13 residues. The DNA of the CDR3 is TGTGCCAGCAGCTACGACAGGGGGTACGAGCAGTACTTC. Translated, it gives CASSYDRGYEQYF.

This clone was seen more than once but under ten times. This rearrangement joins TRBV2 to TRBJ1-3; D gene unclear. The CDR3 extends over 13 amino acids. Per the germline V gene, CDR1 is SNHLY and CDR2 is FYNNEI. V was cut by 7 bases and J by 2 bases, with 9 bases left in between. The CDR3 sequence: CASKDGAGNTIYF. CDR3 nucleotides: TGTGCCAGCAAAGACGGGGCTGGAAACACCATATATTTT.

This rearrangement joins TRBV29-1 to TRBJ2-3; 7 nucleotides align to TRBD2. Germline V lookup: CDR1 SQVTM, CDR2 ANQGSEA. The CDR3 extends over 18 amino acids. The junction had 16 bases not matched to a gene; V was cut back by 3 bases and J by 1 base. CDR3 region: CSVEFLWREHDGTDTQYF. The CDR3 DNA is TGCAGCGTTGAGTTTCTTTGGCGGGAGCATGACGGCACAGATACGCAGTATTTT.

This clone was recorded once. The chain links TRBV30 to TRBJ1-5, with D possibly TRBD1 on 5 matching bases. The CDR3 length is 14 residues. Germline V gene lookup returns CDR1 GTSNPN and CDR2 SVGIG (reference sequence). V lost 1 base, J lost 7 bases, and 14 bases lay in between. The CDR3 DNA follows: TGTGCCTGGAGTGGCGACGGGGGAGGCCAGCCCCAGCATTTT. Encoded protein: CAWSGDGGGQPQHF.

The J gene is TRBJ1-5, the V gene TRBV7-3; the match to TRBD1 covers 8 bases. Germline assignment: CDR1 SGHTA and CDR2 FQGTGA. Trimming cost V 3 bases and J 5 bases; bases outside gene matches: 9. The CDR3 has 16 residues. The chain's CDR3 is CASSFRQGKLHQPQHF. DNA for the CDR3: TGTGCCAGCAGCTTTAGACAGGGGAAACTCCATCAGCCCCAGCATTTT.